The rows below give T cell receptor beta chains drawn from one sample of a study of identical twins. TCRdb processed the 5' RACE reads anew with MiXCR; each CDR3 protein has one entry. The repertoire holds 700,000 or so distinct CDR3 sequences, with approximately 9% as singletons. Separately, the same data were catalogued under a study of yellow fever vaccine responses in identical twins.

Sequenced: PBMCs. All receptors come from a woman between 18 and 29 years old in good health. CDR3s include the opening cysteine and the closing phenylalanine or tryptophan. Fields, in order: clone size, V gene, J gene, D gene, CDR3 protein, CDR3 DNA. The D gene is left open where the match is weak. A clone size is listed for some rows: how often the clone was seen (once, few, many), or a class if it is expanded.

many,TRBV29-1,TRBJ2-3,TRBD2,CSVVPSSGSFTDTQYF,TGCAGCGTTGTCCCCTCTAGCGGGAGTTTCACAGATACGCAGTATTTT
-,TRBV6-2/TRBV6-3,TRBJ2-1,TRBD2,CASSYGLGRGRARNEQFF,TGTGCCAGCAGTTACGGACTGGGTCGCGGGAGGGCACGCAATGAGCAGTTCTTC
-,TRBV28,TRBJ1-6,-,CASSLTVSLLHF,TGTGCCAGCAGTTTGACAGTATCTCTCCTCCACTTT
-,TRBV25-1,TRBJ2-5,-,CANSDVRTVEETQYF,TGTGCCAACAGTGACGTCAGGACGGTGGAAGAGACCCAGTACTTC
few,TRBV7-7,TRBJ2-5,TRBD2,CASSGGLAGAETQYF,TGTGCTAGCAGCGGGGGACTAGCGGGAGCTGAGACCCAGTACTTC
-,TRBV20-1,TRBJ2-7,TRBD2,CSARDPNGLAGGEQYF,TGCAGTGCTAGAGATCCGAATGGACTAGCGGGAGGTGAGCAGTACTTC
few,TRBV11-2,TRBJ2-3,-,CASSLFGIGTDTQYF,TGTGCCAGCAGCTTATTCGGGATTGGCACAGATACGCAGTATTTT
few,TRBV5-1,TRBJ2-7,TRBD1,CASSLSVTGPSALYEQYF,TGCGCCAGCAGCTTGTCCGTGACAGGGCCCTCGGCTCTCTACGAGCAGTACTTC
few,TRBV24-1,TRBJ1-1,TRBD1,CATSDQGRGTGITEAFF,TGTGCCACCAGTGACCAGGGGAGGGGGACAGGGATTACTGAAGCTTTCTTT
-,TRBV5-1,TRBJ2-5,TRBD2,CASSFGDRTSRSGETQYF,TGCGCCAGCAGCTTCGGGGACCGGACTAGTAGAAGCGGGGAGACCCAGTACTTC
few,TRBV5-1,TRBJ2-1,TRBD2,CASSSIAGGPDEQFF,TGCGCCAGCAGCTCAATAGCGGGGGGGCCCGATGAGCAGTTCTTC
many,TRBV5-1,TRBJ2-1,TRBD1,CASSFFGQGAIDEQFF,TGCGCCAGCAGCTTCTTCGGACAGGGGGCTATAGATGAGCAGTTCTTC
-,TRBV6-1,TRBJ2-5,-,CASTETSAQYF,TGTGCCAGCACCGAGACTTCGGCCCAGTACTTC
few,TRBV6-5,TRBJ2-7,TRBD1,CASSYSRQGRAEQYF,TGTGCCAGCAGTTACTCGAGACAGGGAAGGGCCGAGCAGTACTTC
few,TRBV20-1,TRBJ1-2,-,CSAALKGYTF,TGCAGTGCAGCACTGAAGGGCTACACCTTC
-,TRBV27,TRBJ2-1,-,CASRILNEQFF,TGTGCCAGTCGAATCCTCAATGAGCAGTTCTTC
many,TRBV3-1,TRBJ2-7,-,CASSQVKGEQYF,TGTGCCAGCAGCCAAGTAAAGGGCGAGCAGTACTTC
-,TRBV7-6,TRBJ2-7,-,CASSLSSGEEQYF,TGTGCCAGCAGCTTAAGCTCGGGGGAGGAGCAGTACTTC
-,TRBV6-5,TRBJ2-3,TRBD2,CASSYSSGGATDTQYF,TGTGCCAGCAGTTACTCATCCGGGGGGGCTACAGATACGCAGTATTTT
-,TRBV28,TRBJ2-5,TRBD1,CASSDQGQGRETQYF,TGTGCCAGCAGCGACCAGGGACAGGGTAGGGAGACCCAGTACTTC
few,TRBV20-1,TRBJ2-2,-,CSATRRRGGGTGELFF,TGCAGTGCTACGAGGCGGAGGGGGGGCGGTACCGGGGAGCTGTTTTTT
-,TRBV20-1,TRBJ2-1,-,CSASRVRADEQFF,TGCAGTGCTAGCAGAGTCAGGGCCGATGAGCAGTTCTTC
-,TRBV3-1,TRBJ1-1,-,CASSQAVLNTEAFF,TGTGCCAGCAGCCAAGCGGTCCTGAACACTGAAGCTTTCTTT
few,TRBV7-2,TRBJ2-2,-,CASRVQGMLTGELFF,TGTGCCAGCAGGGTTCAGGGGATGCTCACCGGGGAGCTGTTTTTT
few,TRBV27,TRBJ1-5,-,CASGRGGNNQPQHF,TGTGCCAGCGGGAGGGGGGGTAACAATCAGCCCCAGCATTTT
many,TRBV5-1,TRBJ2-7,TRBD1,CASSPAGQGGNEQYF,TGCGCCAGCAGCCCAGCGGGACAGGGGGGCAACGAGCAGTACTTC
-,TRBV7-3,TRBJ1-1,-,CASSPLGTIQNTEAFF,TGTGCCAGCAGCCCCCTGGGCACTATCCAGAACACTGAAGCTTTCTTT
few,TRBV9,TRBJ1-5,-,CASSVAGVGEPQHF,TGTGCCAGCAGCGTAGCGGGGGTGGGAGAGCCCCAGCATTTT
-,TRBV10-3,TRBJ2-1,TRBD1,CAISGDRGDEQFF,TGTGCCATCAGTGGAGACAGGGGCGATGAGCAGTTCTTC
many,TRBV28,TRBJ2-7,-,CASSAPTGLKEQYF,TGTGCCAGCAGTGCCCCGACGGGTTTGAAGGAGCAGTACTTC
many,TRBV4-1,TRBJ2-1,TRBD1,CASSSPGTGTYNEQFF,TGCGCCAGCAGCTCACCCGGGACAGGGACTTACAATGAGCAGTTCTTC
-,TRBV29-1,TRBJ2-7,-,CSVRMDSSYEQYF,TGCAGCGTCCGAATGGACAGCTCCTACGAGCAGTACTTC
few,TRBV30,TRBJ2-7,-,CAWSPTPSYEQYF,TGTGCCTGGAGCCCCACCCCTTCCTACGAGCAGTACTTC
many,TRBV24-1,TRBJ2-1,-,CATSDLRTGYNEQFF,TGTGCCACCAGTGATTTGAGAACGGGCTACAATGAGCAGTTCTTC
many,TRBV6-5,TRBJ2-1,-,CASSQSGEQFF,TGTGCCAGCAGTCAGTCGGGTGAGCAGTTCTTC
few,TRBV3-1,TRBJ1-2,TRBD1,CASSQGPQGENYGYTF,TGTGCCAGCAGCCAAGGTCCGCAGGGGGAGAACTATGGCTACACCTTC
-,TRBV7-9,TRBJ1-1,-,CASSAGGKNTEAFF,TGTGCCAGCAGTGCAGGAGGGAAGAACACTGAAGCTTTCTTT
many,TRBV4-3,TRBJ1-2,-,CASRPSAVNYGYTF,TGCGCCAGCAGACCTTCGGCGGTTAACTATGGCTACACCTTC
-,TRBV28,TRBJ1-1,TRBD1,CASSDGQGRGEAFF,TGTGCCAGCAGTGACGGACAGGGGAGAGGTGAAGCTTTCTTT
many,TRBV5-1,TRBJ2-7,TRBD1,CASSTGQGAYEQYF,TGCGCCAGCAGCACTGGACAGGGTGCCTACGAGCAGTACTTC
many,TRBV4-1,TRBJ1-1,-,CASSQVKGWTEAFF,TGCGCCAGCAGCCAAGTTAAGGGTTGGACTGAAGCTTTCTTT
many,TRBV20-1,TRBJ2-5,-,CSARDGLGGIKTQYF,TGCAGTGCTAGAGATGGTCTCGGAGGCATAAAGACCCAGTACTTC
-,TRBV20-1,TRBJ1-6,TRBD1,CSARDTGTVGNSPLHF,TGCAGTGCTAGAGACACCGGGACAGTGGGGAATTCACCCCTCCACTTT
-,TRBV6-1,TRBJ2-1,-,CASSELQGRNEQFF,TGTGCCAGCAGTGAACTGCAGGGCAGGAATGAGCAGTTCTTC
few,TRBV7-2,TRBJ2-7,-,CASTWTANSYEQYF,TGTGCCAGCACCTGGACAGCCAACTCCTACGAGCAGTACTTC
many,TRBV11-2,TRBJ2-3,-,CASSSAAQGSDTQYF,TGTGCCAGCAGCTCTGCAGCCCAGGGATCAGATACGCAGTATTTT
few,TRBV20-1,TRBJ2-7,TRBD2,CSAGLAGFHEQYF,TGCAGTGCCGGACTAGCGGGATTCCACGAGCAGTACTTC
few,TRBV29-1,TRBJ2-7,-,CSVVGPSYEQYF,TGCAGCGTTGTAGGACCCTCCTACGAGCAGTACTTC
few,TRBV15,TRBJ2-5,-,CATSPRIVGETQYF,TGTGCCACCAGCCCCCGGATAGTAGGGGAGACCCAGTACTTC
-,TRBV12-3/TRBV12-4,TRBJ1-4,-,CATGSRIEKLFF,TGTGCCACCGGCTCCCGGATTGAAAAACTGTTTTTT
-,TRBV28,TRBJ2-2,-,CATNPGLLDTGELFF,TGTGCCACGAATCCGGGGCTCTTGGACACCGGGGAGCTGTTTTTT